The TCR beta chain described here comes from a study of vaccination and CD4 T cells after COVID-19. Trimming left V 6 bases short and J 0 bases short, with 12 bases between. This CDR3 spans 15 amino acids. The germline gives CDR1 ENHRY, CDR2 SYGVKD. The assay that was used to sequence DNA from cultured CD4+ T cells was the Oncomine TCR Beta short-read assay. TCRdb called the PCR reads again in MiXCR, with one record for every CDR3 protein. The data show more than 9,000 distinct CDR3 sequences, just over 60% seen once. This clonotype was picked up one time. Its matching antigen is unknown. Treatment defined: approximately nine-day PBMC culture with coronavirus spike peptide pools or control peptides (ViraFEST assay).

The sequence was collected from a human donor who had recovered from COVID-19. The rearrangement joins TRBV10-3 to TRBJ1-3, with D perhaps matching TRBD1 (5 bases). The sample consisted of CD4+ T cells from blood, cultured in vitro. The CDR3 loop is CAIRQQADSGNTIYF. In DNA, the CDR3 is TGTGCCATCAGGCAACAGGCCGACTCTGGAAACACCATATATTTT.